This record covers a single T cell receptor (beta chain). This clone was found once. Its antigen remains undetermined. Per-base qualities were not stored, and no clone one base away is much larger. Libraries were prepared through the immunoSEQ multiplex PCR assay. For the multiplex PCR, a mixture combining 60 forward primers for TCR Vbeta segments and 13 reverse primers for TCR Jbeta segments was used. Amplification of the CDR3 region of rearranged TCR beta genes was performed with a multiplex PCR assay on genomic DNA. The Illumina HiSeq System was used to sequence the amplified TCR beta libraries as 87-base-pair reads. The authors' pipeline ran thus. Across the 640 or so repertoires, a later analysis counted tens of millions of unique TCR beta chains, around 10 million of which were shared by at least two donors. Raw reads were error-corrected and collapsed into unique sequences by a nearest-neighbor algorithm in which closely related sequences were merged to remove PCR and sequencing errors. V, D and J gene segments were assigned by aligning CDR3 sequences to IMGT reference sequences. For a sequence to be retained, a match of at least six nucleotides to both a V gene segment and a J gene segment was required. Rearrangements were called productive when the CDR3 lacked stop codons and stayed in frame with V and J; all others were non-productive. CDR3 was defined by IMGT convention, running from the second conserved V-encoded cysteine to the conserved J-encoded phenylalanine. The earlier analysis of 550 to 650 of the donors excluded any sequence lacking an unambiguous match to a single V gene segment. In an earlier analysis of approximately 560 of the donors, a V segment was called functional when productive rearrangements were above 56.7%, and segregating when the standard deviation between donors exceeded 5%. A statistical classification framework was built to diagnose cytomegalovirus status from the catalog of TCR beta chain sequences. A later analysis assigned V and J genes by comparing TCR nucleotide sequences with IMGT/GENE-DB human TR gene sequences. The TCRdist pipeline was used in a later analysis to assign CDR3 sequences and most-parsimonious VDJ recombination scenarios. In a later analysis, each TCR beta chain was defined by its CDR3 amino acid sequence together with its V-gene family, and reads lacking a unique V-gene family were excluded. A later analysis removed 592 highly shared, low-generation-probability nucleotide sequences to deal with suspected cross-contamination and a sequencing artifact. A later analysis calculated a clonal expansion index for each public chain from normalized within-repertoire ranks of inferred template counts. In a later analysis, generation probabilities were computed using a VDJ recombination model fitted to out-of-frame rearrangements, and the results were checked against IGoR. In a later analysis, hypergeometric tests were used to score TCR-TCR, TCR-HLA and TCR-CMV co-occurrence, with a repertoire-size bias correction applied to TCR pairs. False discovery rates were estimated in a later analysis by permuting HLA or CMV assignments 20 times. In a later analysis, co-occurring TCRs were grouped using DBSCAN, with TCRdist sequence similarity added in when clustering inside HLA-allele-positive subsets. Co-occurrence clustering excluded repertoires with fewer than 30,000 or more than 120,000 public chains, plus five with anomalous nucleotide sharing. TCRdb took over this immuneACCESS table, retaining in-frame rearrangements with V and J assigned. Such tables are incomplete; in checked studies, under half of the missing clones stem from an unresolved V gene, and the remainder is unexplained. D and trimming were read from the DNA, whereas the V and J calls and clone size are those reported in that table. This sample comprises around 180,000 clones, approximately 81% of them detected only once. The ten largest make up 2% to 2.5% of the sample.

The cohort consisted of 666 healthy bone marrow donors. All cohort members were sampled while nominally healthy, although unrecorded immune exposures were likely present. The donor was CMV seronegative and was included in the group of 352 seronegative cohort members. A peripheral blood sample was collected from each donor, and TCR beta sequencing was performed on peripheral blood mononuclear cells. Genomic DNA was extracted from the blood cell samples with the Qiagen DNeasy Blood Extraction Kit. This record belongs to a study of cytomegalovirus exposure and HLA in healthy donors (dated by TCRdb to the late 2010s). In terms of the full investigation: An earlier analysis of approximately 600 of the donors reported 250 to 300 Gb of sequence data and 120 million or so unique TCR beta sequences from about 179 million T cells. The genetic ancestry cluster associated with self-reported Caucasian donors included 70% to 85% of the 350 to 500 genotyped donors. To predict cytomegalovirus infection status, the study brought together high-throughput TCR immunosequencing, statistical association of individual TCRs with disease status, and machine learning. In a later genetic analysis, genome-wide SNP genotypes for about 55% of the roughly 670 donors were used, and that subset was treated as a discovery cohort. Typing coverage differed by locus: A, B, C, DRB1 and DQB1 were typed in roughly 620-640 donors, DQA1 in 522, DPA1 in nearly 610, and DPB1 in just under 490. Every repertoire in the discovery cohort had been generated on one and the same sequencing platform. To study patterns of TCR occurrence, a later analysis re-analyzed previously published TCR beta repertoires from hundreds of donors and added high-resolution HLA genotyping. Rather than drawing on any new phenotypic data, the later analysis identified candidate immune exposures from TCR beta sequences and the way those sequences occurred across donors. An earlier analysis of 587 of the donors used high-throughput TCR beta sequencing to judge whether each TCR beta V gene segment behaved as functional or pseudogenic. Among some 410 genotyped donors of the cohort, an average of 235,054 unique TCR beta nucleotide sequences were sequenced per donor, roughly 20% of them non-productive. Because of strong linkage in the cohort, five DR-DQ haplotypes were treated as single units for association and clustering. An early release covering roughly 640 HLA-typed donors comprised about 290 gigabases of sequencing data and 85 million to 100 million unique TCR sequences. HLA typing included class I and class II loci at four-digit resolution. Alongside the repertoire data, information on donor age, sex, ethnicity and CMV serostatus was compiled. Along with the roughly 670-subject first cohort, a separate validation cohort of over 90 different subjects was used. The study aimed to test whether cataloging public T cell receptors could reveal signatures of past pathogen exposure. The study profiled the T cell repertoires of some 610 subjects by immunosequencing and related them to cytomegalovirus serostatus. Overall study outcomes, separate from this receptor: A group of highly shared sequence variants was considered likely to be a technical artifact of the sequencing pipeline. A later analysis associated 17,000 or so TCR beta sequences with specific HLA alleles at a false discovery rate of 0.05. In a later analysis, several top co-occurrence clusters were reported to appear linked to parvovirus B19, influenza, CMV and Epstein-Barr virus. The only immune exposure information available for the cohort was CMV serostatus. Correlated functional status among segregating V segments might reflect linkage disequilibrium, but an unknown experimental factor could not be ruled out. This cohort had only TCR beta chains sequenced, and the lack of alpha or paired-chain data limited which features could be detected. In vitro tests confirmed that a few of the cytomegalovirus-associated TCR beta chains recognize cytomegalovirus antigens. The study listed 150 to 200 TCR beta chains as associated with cytomegalovirus. Compared with the roughly 670-donor mean, donors in an Asian-associated ancestry cluster had fewer N-insertions in productive TCRs, according to a later genetic analysis. In an earlier analysis of around 600 of the donors, most TCR beta V segments were observed in productive rearrangements about 87% or about 30% of the time, broadly matching IMGT annotations. The classifier was reported to diagnose cytomegalovirus status with high specificity and sensitivity in both the original cohort and the validation cohort. The presence/absence analyses assumed that sequencing depth was roughly uniform across donors, and that assumption may not be true. HLA typing was unavailable for some donors at each locus, so association tests used only the typed subset. Because the 87-base-pair reads could not distinguish some IMGT-functional V segments, including TRBV6-2 and TRBV6-3, those segments were excluded. Compared with equally common non-associated chains, HLA-associated TCR beta chains in a later analysis were more clonally expanded and had lower generation probabilities. When HLA alleles, especially DR and DQ, strongly co-occurred, TCR associations were difficult to assign to individual alleles. A further reported finding was that TCR beta sequences accurately predicted the HLA-A and HLA-B alleles for most subjects in the first cohort. Most TCR sequences were seen in very few donors, while some public TCRs were found in many individuals. A later genetic analysis associated a missense DCLRE1C variant with V-gene and J-gene trimming of TCR beta chains, and an independent cohort replicated the association. Because counts were too low, 15 to 20 rarely observed V segments, including chromosome 9 orphons, were left out of the earlier analysis of a few hundred of the donors. In a later analysis, TCR association rates were found to vary across HLA loci, with the most associated TCRs seen for DRB1 alleles and the fewest for HLA-C alleles. A later analysis found that most CMV-associated TCR beta chains appeared HLA-restricted, with HLA associations seemingly driven largely by CMV exposure. It was suggested by the authors that the approach could potentially be generalized to other disease states and immunological phenotypes.

Trimming takes 5 bases from V and 3 bases from J, and the germline ends sit 17 bases apart. From the germline V gene, CDR1 is SGHTA and CDR2 is FQGNSA. The CDR3 goes from the cysteine to the phenylalanine over 16 residues. Left in the record is the CDR3 DNA by itself, 48 bases read in frame from the first base. The clonotype originates from a male donor in good health and CMV-seronegative. The sequence joins TRBV7-2 to TRBJ1-5; matching of 6 bases hints at TRBD1 as the D gene. The sequencing sample was made of PBMCs. The CDR3 here reads CASSPTGGGPNQPQHF. The DNA sequence follows: TGTGCCAGCAGCCCCACGGGCGGGGGGCCCAATCAGCCCCAGCATTTT.